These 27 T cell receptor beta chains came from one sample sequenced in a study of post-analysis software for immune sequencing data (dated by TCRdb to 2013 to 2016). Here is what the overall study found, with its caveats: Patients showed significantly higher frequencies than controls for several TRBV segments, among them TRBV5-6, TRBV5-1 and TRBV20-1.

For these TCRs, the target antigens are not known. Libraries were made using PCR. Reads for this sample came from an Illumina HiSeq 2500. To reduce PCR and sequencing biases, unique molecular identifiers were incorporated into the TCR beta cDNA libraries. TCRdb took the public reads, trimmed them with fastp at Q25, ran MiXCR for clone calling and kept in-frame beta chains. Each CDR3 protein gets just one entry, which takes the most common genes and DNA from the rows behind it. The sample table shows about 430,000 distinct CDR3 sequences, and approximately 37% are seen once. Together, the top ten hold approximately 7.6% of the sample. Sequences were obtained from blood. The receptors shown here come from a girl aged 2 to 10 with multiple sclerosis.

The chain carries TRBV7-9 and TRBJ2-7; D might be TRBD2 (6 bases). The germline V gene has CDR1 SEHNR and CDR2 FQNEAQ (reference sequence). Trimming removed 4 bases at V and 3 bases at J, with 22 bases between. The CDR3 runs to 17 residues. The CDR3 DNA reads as TGTGCCAGCAGCTCCCCACGGGGCGCGGGAAGAAGCTACGAGCAGTACTTC. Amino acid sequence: CASSSPRGAGRSYEQYF.

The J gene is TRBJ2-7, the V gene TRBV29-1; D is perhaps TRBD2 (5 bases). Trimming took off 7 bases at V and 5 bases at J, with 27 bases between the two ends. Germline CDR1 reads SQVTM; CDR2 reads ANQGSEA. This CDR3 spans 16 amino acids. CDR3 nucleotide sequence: TGCAGCGCTGTACGACGGGGTACATTGTTTGGAGACGAGCAGTACTTC. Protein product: CSAVRRGTLFGDEQYF.

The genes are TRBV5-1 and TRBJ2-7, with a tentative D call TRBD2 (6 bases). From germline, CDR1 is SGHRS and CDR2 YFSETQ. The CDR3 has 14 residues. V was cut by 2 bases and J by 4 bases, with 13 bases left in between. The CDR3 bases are TGCGCCAGCAGCTTTCTGGAGGGATTTTACGAGCAGTACTTC. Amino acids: CASSFLEGFYEQYF.

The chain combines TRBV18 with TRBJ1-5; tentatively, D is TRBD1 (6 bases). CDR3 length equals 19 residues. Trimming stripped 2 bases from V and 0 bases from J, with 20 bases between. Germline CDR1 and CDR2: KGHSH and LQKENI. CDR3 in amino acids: CASSPSGQGISDSNQPQHF. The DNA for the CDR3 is TGTGCCAGCTCACCATCGGGACAAGGAATCTCGGATAGCAATCAGCCCCAGCATTTT. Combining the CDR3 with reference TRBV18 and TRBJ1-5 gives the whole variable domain NAGVMQNPRHLVRRRGQEARLRCSPMKGHSHVYWYRQLPEEGLKFMVYLQKENIIDESGMPKERFSAEFPKEGPSILRIQQVVRGDSAAYFCASSPSGQGISDSNQPQHFGDGTRLSIL.

CDR3 protein: CAIGADGRSGNTIYF. CDR3 DNA: TGTGCCATCGGGGCTGACGGACGCTCTGGAAACACCATATATTTT. This chain connects TRBV10-3 to TRBJ1-3; the D gene is possibly TRBD1 (5 bases). Per germline, CDR1 ENHRY and CDR2 SYGVKD. The CDR3 spans 15 residues. Trimming took off 8 bases at V and 0 bases at J, with 14 bases between the two ends.

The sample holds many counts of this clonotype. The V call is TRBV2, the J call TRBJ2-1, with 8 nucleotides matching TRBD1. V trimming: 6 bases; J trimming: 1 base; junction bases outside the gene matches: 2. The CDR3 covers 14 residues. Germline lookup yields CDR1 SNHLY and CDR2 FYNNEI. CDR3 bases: TGTGCCAGCAGCAGGACAGGGTCCTACAATGAGCAGTTCTTC. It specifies CASSRTGSYNEQFF.

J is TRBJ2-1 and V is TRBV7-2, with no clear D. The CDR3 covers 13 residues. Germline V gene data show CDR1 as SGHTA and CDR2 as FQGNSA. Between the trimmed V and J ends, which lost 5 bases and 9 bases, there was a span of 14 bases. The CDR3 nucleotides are TGTGCCAGCAGCCCCCTCCTAGTTGTTGAGCAGTTCTTC. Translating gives CASSPLLVVEQFF.

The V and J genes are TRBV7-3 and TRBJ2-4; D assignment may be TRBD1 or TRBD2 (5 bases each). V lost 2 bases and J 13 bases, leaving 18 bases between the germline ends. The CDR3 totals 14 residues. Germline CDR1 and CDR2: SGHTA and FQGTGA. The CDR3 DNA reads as TGTGCCAGCAGCTTAGGTTCTGAGTTGGGGGAGCAGTACTTC. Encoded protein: CASSLGSELGEQYF.

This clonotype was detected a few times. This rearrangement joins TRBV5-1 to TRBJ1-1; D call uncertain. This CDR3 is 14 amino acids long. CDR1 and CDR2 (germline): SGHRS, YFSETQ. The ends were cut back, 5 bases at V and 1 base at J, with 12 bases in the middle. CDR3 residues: CASREGFGNTEAFF. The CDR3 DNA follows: TGCGCCAGCAGGGAGGGTTTCGGGAACACTGAAGCTTTCTTT.

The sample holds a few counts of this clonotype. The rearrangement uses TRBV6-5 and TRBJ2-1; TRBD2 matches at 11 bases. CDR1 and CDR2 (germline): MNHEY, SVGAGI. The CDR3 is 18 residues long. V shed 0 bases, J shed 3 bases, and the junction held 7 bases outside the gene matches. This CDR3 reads CASSYSMPGLADYNEQFF. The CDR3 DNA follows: TGTGCCAGCAGTTACTCGATGCCGGGACTAGCGGACTACAATGAGCAGTTCTTC.

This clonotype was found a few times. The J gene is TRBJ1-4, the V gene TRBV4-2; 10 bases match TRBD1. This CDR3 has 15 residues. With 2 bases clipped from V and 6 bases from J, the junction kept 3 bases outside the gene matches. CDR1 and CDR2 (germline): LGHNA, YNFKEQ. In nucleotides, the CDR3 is TGTGCCAGCAGCCAATACGGGACAGGGGATGAAAAACTGTTTTTT. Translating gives CASSQYGTGDEKLFF.

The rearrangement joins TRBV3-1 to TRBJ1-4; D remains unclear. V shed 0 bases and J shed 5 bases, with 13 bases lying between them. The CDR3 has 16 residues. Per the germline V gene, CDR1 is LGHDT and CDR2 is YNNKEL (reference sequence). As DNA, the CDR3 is TGTGCCAGCAGCCAAGATGTAGGCGATACCAATGAAAAACTGTTTTTT. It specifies CASSQDVGDTNEKLFF.

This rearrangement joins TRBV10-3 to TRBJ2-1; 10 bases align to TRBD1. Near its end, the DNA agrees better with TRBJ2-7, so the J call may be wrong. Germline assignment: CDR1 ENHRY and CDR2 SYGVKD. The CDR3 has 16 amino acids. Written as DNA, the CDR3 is TGTGCCATCAGCGACACGGACAGGGGGGTTTACAATGAGCAGTACTTC. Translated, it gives CAISDTDRGVYNEQYF.

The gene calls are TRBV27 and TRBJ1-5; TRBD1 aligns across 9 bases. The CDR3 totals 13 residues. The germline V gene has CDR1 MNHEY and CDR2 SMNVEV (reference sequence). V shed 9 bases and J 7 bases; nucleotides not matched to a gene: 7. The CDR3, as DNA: TGTGCCAGTCGTCGGACAGGGGACCAGCCCCAGCATTTT. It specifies CASRRTGDQPQHF.

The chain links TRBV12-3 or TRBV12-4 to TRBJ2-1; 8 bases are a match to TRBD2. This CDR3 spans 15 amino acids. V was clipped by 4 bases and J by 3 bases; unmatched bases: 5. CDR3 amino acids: CASSSGLVGYNEQFF. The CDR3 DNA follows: TGTGCCAGCAGTTCGGGACTAGTGGGCTACAATGAGCAGTTCTTC.

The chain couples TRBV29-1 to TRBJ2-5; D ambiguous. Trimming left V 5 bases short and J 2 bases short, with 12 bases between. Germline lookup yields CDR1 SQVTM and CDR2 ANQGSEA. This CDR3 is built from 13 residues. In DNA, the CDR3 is TGCAGCGTTAAGCTCCCTGGGCAAGAGACCCAGTACTTC. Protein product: CSVKLPGQETQYF.

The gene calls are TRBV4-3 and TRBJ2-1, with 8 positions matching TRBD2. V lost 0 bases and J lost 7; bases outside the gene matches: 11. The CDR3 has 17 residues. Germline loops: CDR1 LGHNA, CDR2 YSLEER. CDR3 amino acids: CASSQDSEAGGRNEQFF. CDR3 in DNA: TGCGCCAGCAGCCAAGATTCGGAGGCGGGAGGTCGGAATGAGCAGTTCTTC.

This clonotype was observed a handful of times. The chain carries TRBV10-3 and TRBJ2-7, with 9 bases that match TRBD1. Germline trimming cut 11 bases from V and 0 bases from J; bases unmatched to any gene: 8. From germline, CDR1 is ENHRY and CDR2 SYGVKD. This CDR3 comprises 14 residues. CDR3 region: CAAKGDRDSYEQYF. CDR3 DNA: TGTGCCGCGAAAGGGGACAGGGACTCCTACGAGCAGTACTTC.

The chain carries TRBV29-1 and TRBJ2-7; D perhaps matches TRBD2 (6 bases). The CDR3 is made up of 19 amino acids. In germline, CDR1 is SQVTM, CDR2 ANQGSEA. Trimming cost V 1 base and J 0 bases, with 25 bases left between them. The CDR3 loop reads CSVEVWTRRRAGLSYEQYF. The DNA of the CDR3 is TGCAGCGTTGAAGTATGGACTCGCCGACGAGCGGGCCTCTCCTACGAGCAGTACTTC.

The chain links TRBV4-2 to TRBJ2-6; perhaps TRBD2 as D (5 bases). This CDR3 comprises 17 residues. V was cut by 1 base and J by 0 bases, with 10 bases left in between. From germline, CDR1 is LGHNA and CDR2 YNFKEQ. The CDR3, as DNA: TGTGCCAGCAGCCAAGGTGAGGGCAACTCTGGGGCCAACGTCCTGACTTTC. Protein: CASSQGEGNSGANVLTF.

CDR3 nucleotide sequence: TGCAGTGCTCACCTGGGGAACATTCAGTACTTC. Amino acids: CSAHLGNIQYF. The V call is TRBV20-1, the J call TRBJ2-4, with D unresolved. The germline V gene has CDR1 DFQATT and CDR2 SNEGSKA (reference sequence). The CDR3 loop spans 11 amino acids. Trimming stripped 5 bases from V and 7 bases from J, with 9 bases between.

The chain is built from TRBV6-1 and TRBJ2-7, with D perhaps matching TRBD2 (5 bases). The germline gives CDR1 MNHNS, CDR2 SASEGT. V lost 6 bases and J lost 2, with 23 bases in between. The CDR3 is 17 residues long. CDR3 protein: CASSTSGAMDGAYEQYF. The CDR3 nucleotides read TGTGCCAGCAGCACCTCTGGAGCTATGGACGGGGCCTACGAGCAGTACTTC.

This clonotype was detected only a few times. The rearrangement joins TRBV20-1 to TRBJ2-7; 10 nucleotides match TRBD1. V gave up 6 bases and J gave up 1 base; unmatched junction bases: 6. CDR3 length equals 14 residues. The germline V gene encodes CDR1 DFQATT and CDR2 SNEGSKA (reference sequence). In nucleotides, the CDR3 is TGCAGTGCCCCGCGACAGGGGGCTTCCTACGAGCAGTACTTC. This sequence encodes CSAPRQGASYEQYF.

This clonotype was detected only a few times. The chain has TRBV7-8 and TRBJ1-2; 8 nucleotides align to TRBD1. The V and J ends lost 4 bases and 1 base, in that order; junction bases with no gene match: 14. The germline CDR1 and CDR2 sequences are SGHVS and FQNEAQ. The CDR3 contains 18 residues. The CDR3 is CASSYSSGRGPFNYGYTF. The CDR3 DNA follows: TGTGCCAGCAGCTATAGCTCGGGCAGGGGGCCCTTTAACTATGGCTACACCTTC. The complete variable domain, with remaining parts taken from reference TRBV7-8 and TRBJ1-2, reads GAGVSQSPRYKVAKRGQDVALRCDPISGHVSLFWYQQALGQGPEFLTYFQNEAQLDKSGLPSDRFFAERPEGSVSTLKIQRTQQEDSAVYLCASSYSSGRGPFNYGYTFGSGTRLTVV.

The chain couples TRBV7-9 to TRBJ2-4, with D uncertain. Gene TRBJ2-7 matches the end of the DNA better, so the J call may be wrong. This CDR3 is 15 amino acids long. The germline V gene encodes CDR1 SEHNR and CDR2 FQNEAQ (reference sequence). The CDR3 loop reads CASSSNSGVGYEQYF. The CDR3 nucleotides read TGTGCCAGCAGCTCTAACTCGGGTGTGGGTTACGAGCAGTACTTC.

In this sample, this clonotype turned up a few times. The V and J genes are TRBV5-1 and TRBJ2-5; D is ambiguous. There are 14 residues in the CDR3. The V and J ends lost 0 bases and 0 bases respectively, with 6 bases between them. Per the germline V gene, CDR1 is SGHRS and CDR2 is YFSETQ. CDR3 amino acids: CASSLGRNQETQYF. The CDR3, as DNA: TGCGCCAGCAGCTTGGGACGGAACCAAGAGACCCAGTACTTC.

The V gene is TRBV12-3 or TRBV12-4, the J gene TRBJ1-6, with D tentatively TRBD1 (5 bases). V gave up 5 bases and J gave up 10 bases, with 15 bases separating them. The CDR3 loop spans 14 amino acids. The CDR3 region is CASSRGPGYSPLHF. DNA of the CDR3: TGTGCCAGCAGTAGGGGCCCAGGCTACTCACCCCTCCACTTT.